This T cell receptor beta chain was obtained from a study of response to subunit inactivated influenza vaccine (dated by TCRdb to 2016 to 2019). Study-level background: To follow how T cells responded to a trivalent subunit inactivated influenza vaccine, the researchers relied on deep quantitative profiling of the T cell receptor repertoire. Paper-wide results and their limitations: The authors suggested that each seasonal influenza vaccination may recruit only a limited number of new T cells.

In regard to this clonotype: The clone's antigen remains unknown. No base quality values were provided; no much bigger clone lies one nucleotide off.

To prepare the library, RT-PCR was applied. For sequencing, an Illumina HiSeq 2500 was employed. The public sequencing data were trimmed at Q25 with fastp and processed into clonotypes with MiXCR by TCRdb, which kept only in-frame beta chains. CDR3 protein sequences are deduplicated, and each keeps its most common genes and DNA. This sample comprises fewer than 600,000 distinct CDR3 sequences, more than 7% of them detected only once. The ten top clones hold around 13% of the sample. The specimen was PBMCs from blood, collected less than 30 months after vaccination. This clonotype was obtained from a man in his fifties or sixties who received an inactivated influenza vaccine. Donor details come from another sample of the same person, matched by shared clones.

The CDR3 region has the sequence CASSPYVDEQYF. Here is the DNA: TGTGCCAGCTCACCATACGTCGACGAGCAGTACTTC. The chain is made from TRBV18 and TRBJ2-7, with the D gene call left open. The germline V gene specifies KGHSH as CDR1 and LQKENI as CDR2. Taken from cysteine to phenylalanine, the CDR3 has 12 residues. The CDR3 DNA has 36 bases and is translated from base 1. V is pared back by 2 bases and J by 5 bases, with 7 bases lying between the germline termini. The reference TRBV18 and TRBJ2-7 proteins fill in what lies around the CDR3, so the full variable domain reads NAGVMQNPRHLVRRRGQEARLRCSPMKGHSHVYWYRQLPEEGLKFMVYLQKENIIDESGMPKERFSAEFPKEGPSILRIQQVVRGDSAAYFCASSPYVDEQYFGPGTRLTVT.